This TCR beta chain derives from a study of spatial heterogeneity in lung cancer. Across the study: Detected sequences consistently included more beta-chain ones than alpha-chain ones. More than eight raw reads, on average, carried each unique TCR and UMI combination.

Time point indicated: sample taken at primary tumor resection. Whole RNA, isolated from tumor, nontumor lung or frozen PBMC, was sequenced without prior sorting. Untreated early-stage non-small cell lung cancer patients, 55 to 85 in total, were the donors. All TCR cDNA molecules were individually tagged with a unique molecular identifier. One entry per CDR3 protein results from TCRdb running MiXCR on the 5' RACE reads. Among roughly 13,000 distinct CDR3 sequences listed, about 9.5% were seen once. This clonotype has at least ten counts. This specimen was PBMCs, taken at surgery. The receptor comes from a male donor with early-stage non-small cell lung cancer.

In DNA, the CDR3 is TGTGCCAGCAGTGATCAGGGGGATAATCAGCCCCAGCATTTT. Encoded protein: CASSDQGDNQPQHF. The rearrangement uses TRBV6-6 and TRBJ1-5; TRBD1 matches at 7 bases. There are 14 residues in the CDR3. CDR1 is MNHNY, CDR2 SVGAGI, per germline (reference sequence). V trimming: 5 bases; J trimming: 4 bases; junction bases outside the gene matches: 5.